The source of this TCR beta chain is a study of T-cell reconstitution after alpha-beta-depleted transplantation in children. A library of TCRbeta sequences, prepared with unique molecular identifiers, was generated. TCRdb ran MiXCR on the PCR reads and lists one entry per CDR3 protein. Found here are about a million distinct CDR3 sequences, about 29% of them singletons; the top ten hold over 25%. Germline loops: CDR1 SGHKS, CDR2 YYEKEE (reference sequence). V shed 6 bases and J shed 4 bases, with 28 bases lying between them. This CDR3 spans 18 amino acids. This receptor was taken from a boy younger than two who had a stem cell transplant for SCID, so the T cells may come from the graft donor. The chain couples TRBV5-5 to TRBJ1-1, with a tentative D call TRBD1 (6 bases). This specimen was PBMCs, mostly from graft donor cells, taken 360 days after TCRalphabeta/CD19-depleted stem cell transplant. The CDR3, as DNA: TGTGCCAGCACCGTCCGGGGGCACAGTTGGGGGGTAGGCACTGAAGCTTTCTTT. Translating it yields CASTVRGHSWGVGTEAFF.